A single sample is the source of the 30 T cell receptor beta chains below, sequenced in a study of blood T cell repertoires in COVID-19 (dated by TCRdb to the early 2020s). Library method: the immunoSEQ multiplex PCR assay. TCRdb re-hosts the immuneACCESS table, in-frame sequences only. Its copies lack some clones; in the studies checked, an unresolved V gene accounts for under half of them, and the cause for the rest is not known. Across this sample there are about 24,000 clones, with around 86% seen only once. Together, the top ten hold 5% to 6% of the sample. Sequencing was performed on peripheral blood. The source of these receptors is a man in his fifties or sixties with active COVID-19.

The chain links TRBV5-1 to TRBJ1-4; 9 bases align to TRBD1. With V trimmed by 0 bases and J by 7 bases, 1 base remained unmatched. Germline CDR1 and CDR2: SGHRS and YFSETQ. The length of the CDR3 is 14 residues. The CDR3, as DNA: TGCGCCAGCAGCTTGGCGGGACAGGGTGAAAAACTGTTTTTT. This codes for CASSLAGQGEKLFF.

The V and J genes are TRBV10-3 and TRBJ1-5; 10 bases are shared with TRBD1. V gave up 4 bases and J gave up 6 bases; unmatched junction bases: 0. Germline V CDR1 and CDR2: ENHRY, SYGVKD. CDR3 size: 13 residues. The chain's CDR3 is CAISGDRGQPQHF. The CDR3, as DNA: TGTGCCATCAGTGGGGACAGGGGTCAGCCCCAGCATTTT.

CDR3: CASSSGTVGYNEQFF. DNA for the CDR3: TGTGCCAGCAGCTCAGGGACAGTGGGGTACAATGAGCAGTTCTTC. This rearrangement joins TRBV5-6 to TRBJ2-1, with 7 bases that match TRBD1. V dropped 3 bases and J dropped 4; count of bases not matched to a gene: 7. The CDR3 loop spans 15 amino acids. Germline V lookup: CDR1 SGHDT, CDR2 YYEEEE. The whole variable domain, filled in from reference TRBV5-6 and TRBJ2-1, reads DAGVTQSPTHLIKTRGQQVTLRCSPKSGHDTVSWYQQALGQGPQFIFQYYEEEERQRGNFPDRFSGHQFPNYSSELNVNALLLGDSALYLCASSSGTVGYNEQFFGPGTRLTVL.

The chain joins TRBV27 to TRBJ2-1; TRBD2 matches 9 bases. Trimming took 4 bases from V and 5 from J; bases not matched to a gene: 12. Germline CDR1 reads MNHEY; CDR2 reads SMNVEV (reference sequence). CDR3 length: 17 amino acids. CDR3 in amino acids: CASSSMASWTSDNEQFF. In nucleotides, the CDR3 is TGTGCCAGCAGTTCTATGGCCTCTTGGACTAGCGACAATGAGCAGTTCTTC.

This clone occurred once. The V and J genes are TRBV9 and TRBJ2-7, with D possibly being TRBD1 (7 bases). The CDR3 consists of 15 residues. Germline V gene lookup returns CDR1 SGDLS and CDR2 YYNGEE. With 7 bases removed from V and 0 bases from J, the gap between germline ends came to 17 bases. CDR3 residues: CASSPRGTASYEQYF. For the CDR3, the DNA is TGTGCCAGCTCCCCACGGGGGACAGCCTCCTACGAGCAGTACTTC.

V usage is TRBV5-5 and J usage is TRBJ2-7, with D perhaps TRBD2 (6 bases). Germline CDR1 SGHKS, CDR2 YYEKEE (reference sequence). Trimming stripped 3 bases from V and 1 base from J, with 17 bases between. The CDR3 extends over 16 amino acids. The CDR3 protein is CASSSRSVSGSYEQYF. In nucleotides, the CDR3 is TGTGCCAGCAGCTCCCGGAGTGTTAGCGGATCCTACGAGCAGTACTTC.

The CDR3 coding sequence is TGTGCCAGCAGTGAATCAAGTCCATACAACTCCTACGAGCAGTACTTC. Residues: CASSESSPYNSYEQYF. This sequence joins TRBV2 and TRBJ2-7; no clear D. Germline CDR1 is SNHLY and CDR2 is FYNNEI. CDR3 length: 16 amino acids. Trimming shortened V by 2 bases and J by 0 bases, and 14 bases separated the two germline ends.

A single count supports this clone. The chain employs TRBV10-3 and TRBJ1-1, with D tentatively TRBD1 (6 bases). The length of the CDR3 is 13 residues. Deletions cut 7 bases from V and 6 bases from J, with 15 bases between. CDR1 ENHRY and CDR2 SYGVKD come from the germline V gene. This chain's CDR3 is CAIKSTGIAEAFF. In DNA, the CDR3 is TGTGCCATCAAATCCACAGGGATCGCTGAAGCTTTCTTT.

This rearrangement joins TRBV4-3 to TRBJ2-3, with 13 nucleotides matching TRBD2. CDR1 and CDR2 (germline): LGHNA, YSLEER. V gave up 0 bases and J gave up 4 bases; unmatched junction bases: 10. CDR3 length equals 19 residues. For the CDR3, the DNA is TGCGCCAGCAGCCAAGATCTTAGGACTAGCGGGGGTTTTCCAGATACGCAGTATTTT. This encodes CASSQDLRTSGGFPDTQYF.

The chain links TRBV6-5 to TRBJ1-2; a possible D gene is TRBD1 (5 bases). The CDR3 has 14 residues. CDR1 is MNHEY, CDR2 SVGAGI, per germline. V was trimmed by 0 bases and J by 2 bases, leaving 7 bases between them. DNA of the CDR3: TGTGCCAGCAGTTACTCGACAGCCAACTATGGCTACACCTTC. It is translated as CASSYSTANYGYTF.

CDR3 residues: CASSSTSGNTGELFF. CDR3 coding DNA: TGTGCCAGCAGTTCTACTAGCGGCAACACCGGGGAGCTGTTTTTT. The V and J genes are TRBV6-4 and TRBJ2-2; TRBD2 agrees at 8 bases. Losses at the gene ends were 5 bases for V and 2 bases for J; bases not matched to a gene: 4. The CDR3 runs to 15 residues. In germline, CDR1 is MRHNA, CDR2 SNTAGT.

CDR3 residues: CASSQGLALADTQYF. DNA of the CDR3: TGCGCCAGCAGCCAAGGACTAGCATTAGCAGATACGCAGTATTTT. The rearrangement uses TRBV4-3 and TRBJ2-3; TRBD2 matches at 7 bases. The ends lost 1 base at V and 4 bases at J; junction bases unmatched: 5. This CDR3 is 15 amino acids long. The germline V gene encodes CDR1 LGHNA and CDR2 YSLEER.

The chain combines TRBV24-1 with TRBJ2-1, with D uncertain. Trimming removed 3 bases at V and 10 bases at J, with 9 bases between. Per the germline V gene, CDR1 is KGHDR and CDR2 is SFDVKD. The CDR3 is 12 residues long. CDR3 loop: CATSDPGREQFF. CDR3 nucleotide sequence: TGTGCCACCAGTGATCCCGGTCGGGAGCAGTTCTTC.

The rearrangement uses TRBV19 and TRBJ2-1, with 7 bases that match TRBD2. The CDR3 has 16 amino acids. CDR1 LNHDA and CDR2 SQIVND come from the germline V gene (reference sequence). V was clipped by 1 base and J by 9 bases; unmatched bases: 12. The CDR3 loop reads CASSIGTRMRVGEQFF. The CDR3 DNA is TGTGCCAGTAGTATAGGGACTAGAATGCGGGTCGGTGAGCAGTTCTTC.

This clone was detected only a few times. V and J are TRBV11-2 and TRBJ1-1; a weak D match, TRBD1 (5 bases). CDR3 size: 13 residues. V dropped 4 bases and J dropped 2 bases, with 8 bases sitting between them. The germline CDR1 and CDR2 sequences are SGHAT and FQNNGV. Here the CDR3 reads CASSSQVNTEAFF. In DNA, the CDR3 is TGTGCCAGCAGCTCACAGGTTAACACTGAAGCTTTCTTT.

The sample holds one count of this clone. The V and J genes are TRBV28 and TRBJ2-1, with D perhaps TRBD2 (6 bases). Germline CDR1 is MDHEN and CDR2 is SYDVKM. The CDR3 runs to 14 residues. Trimming pared 2 bases from V and 3 bases from J, leaving 8 bases between. The CDR3 DNA sequence: TGTGCCAGCAGTTTAGTCGGGAGCTACAATGAGCAGTTCTTC. This gives the protein CASSLVGSYNEQFF.

The chain couples TRBV2 to TRBJ1-1; 7 bases fit TRBD1. The V segment lost 7 bases and the J segment 2 bases; nucleotides outside the gene matches: 4. Germline lookup yields CDR1 SNHLY and CDR2 FYNNEI. CDR3 length: 13 amino acids. The DNA of the CDR3 is TGTGCCAGCACCGGACAGGCTAACACTGAAGCTTTCTTT. This sequence encodes CASTGQANTEAFF.

This sequence joins TRBV6-5 and TRBJ2-7; 10 nucleotides agree with TRBD1. The CDR3 covers 14 residues. CDR1 MNHEY and CDR2 SVGAGI come from the germline V gene. V shed 5 bases and J 2 bases; nucleotides not matched to a gene: 3. CDR3 region: CASSRTGGPYEQYF. The CDR3 DNA follows: TGTGCCAGCAGTCGGACAGGGGGACCCTACGAGCAGTACTTC.

CDR3 sequence: CATSTTPRTTPHRGGTDTQYF. Here the CDR3 DNA reads TGTGCCACCAGCACAACCCCTCGGACAACTCCCCACAGGGGGGGCACAGATACGCAGTATTTT. This rearrangement joins TRBV24-1 to TRBJ2-3; 8 positions match TRBD1. Germline V gene lookup returns CDR1 KGHDR and CDR2 SFDVKD. This CDR3 has 21 residues. Trimming took 7 bases from V and 1 from J; bases not matched to a gene: 24.

The chain joins TRBV5-1 to TRBJ2-5; D might be TRBD2 (6 bases). Trimming took 2 bases from V and 5 from J, leaving 19 bases between them. CDR3 length: 16 residues. Germline V lookup: CDR1 SGHRS, CDR2 YFSETQ. The CDR3 region has the DNA TGCGCCAGCAGCTTAGGGACTCGGGGGTTTCCGGAGACCCAGTACTTC. Amino acid sequence: CASSLGTRGFPETQYF.

This clone has only one observation. The chain is built from TRBV6-5 and TRBJ2-7; 7 bases align to TRBD2. Per the germline V gene, CDR1 is MNHEY and CDR2 is SVGAGI. The junction had 2 bases not matched to a gene; V was cut back by 0 bases and J by 3 bases. The CDR3 has 14 amino acids. The DNA of the CDR3 is TGTGCCAGCAGTTACTCTTCGGGAGGCTACGAGCAGTACTTC. Amino acids: CASSYSSGGYEQYF.

The genes are TRBV30 and TRBJ2-7; 10 nucleotides align to TRBD2. The germline V gene has CDR1 GTSNPN and CDR2 SVGIG (reference sequence). The CDR3 contains 16 residues. Trimming cost V 1 base and J 4 bases; bases outside gene matches: 10. The CDR3 DNA is TGTGCCTGGAGTGGGGAAGCTAGCGGGAGTCGGTACGAGCAGTACTTC. It translates to CAWSGEASGSRYEQYF.

The genes are TRBV7-2 and TRBJ1-5, with D perhaps matching TRBD1 (6 bases). V lost 6 bases, J lost 3 bases, and 12 bases lay in between. The CDR3 has 14 amino acids. In germline, CDR1 is SGHTA, CDR2 FQGNSA. CDR3 nucleotide sequence: TGTGCCAGCAGTACCGGACAGTTCAATCAGCCCCAGCATTTT. Translating it yields CASSTGQFNQPQHF.

A note on this clone: A junction boundary mismatches the germline segment, possibly from a read error. The chain uses TRBV5-1 and TRBJ1-2; 8 bases agree with TRBD1. CDR1 and CDR2 (germline): SGHRS, YFSETQ. The CDR3 consists of 13 residues. The CDR3, as DNA: TGCGCCAGCAGATTGGACAGGGCAAACGGCTACACCTTC. Translating it yields CASRLDRANGYTF.

This clone was picked up one time. V is TRBV20-1 and J is TRBJ2-3, with 7 bases fitting TRBD1. There are 17 residues in the CDR3. The germline CDR1 and CDR2 sequences are DFQATT and SNEGSKA (reference sequence). The ends lost 3 bases at V and 3 bases at J; junction bases unmatched: 15. CDR3 in amino acids: CSASALTGRIGTDTQYF. CDR3 sequence (DNA): TGCAGTGCTAGTGCACTGACAGGGCGTATAGGGACAGATACGCAGTATTTT.

The genes are TRBV28 and TRBJ1-3; 9 nucleotides agree with TRBD1. J lost 3 bases, V lost 2 bases, and 5 bases had no gene match. The CDR3 runs to 16 residues. Germline assignment: CDR1 MDHEN and CDR2 SYDVKM. CDR3 in DNA: TGTGCCAGCAGTTTACTACAGGGGGCTAATGGAAACACCATATATTTT. This codes for CASSLLQGANGNTIYF.

This chain links TRBV4-2 with TRBJ2-1; TRBD1 agrees at 7 bases. The CDR3 has 15 residues. Germline V gene sequence: CDR1 LGHNA, CDR2 YNFKEQ. J was trimmed by 8 bases and V by 4 bases; bases with no gene match: 11. Written as DNA, the CDR3 is TGTGCCAGCAGCCTAAGCGAGGGGGCAGGGTATGAGCAGTTCTTC. This codes for CASSLSEGAGYEQFF.

J is TRBJ1-2 and V is TRBV5-4; 10 bases map to TRBD1. In germline, CDR1 is SGHNT, CDR2 YYREEE (reference sequence). J lost 2 bases, V lost 5 bases, and 12 bases had no gene match. CDR3 length: 17 residues. The CDR3 DNA reads as TGTGCCAGCAGTTCGACCGTATTGGGACAGGGGAACTATGGCTACACCTTC. The encoded protein is CASSSTVLGQGNYGYTF.

The chain has TRBV14 and TRBJ2-1, with TRBD2 identical over 8 bases. The germline V gene has CDR1 SGHDN and CDR2 FVKESK. V gave up 1 base and J gave up 4 bases; unmatched junction bases: 3. This CDR3 comprises 15 residues. Here the CDR3 DNA reads TGTGCCAGCAGCCAAGCGGGAGGGCATTACAATGAGCAGTTCTTC. It translates to CASSQAGGHYNEQFF. Combining the CDR3 with reference TRBV14 and TRBJ2-1 gives the whole variable domain EAGVTQFPSHSVIEKGQTVTLRCDPISGHDNLYWYRRVMGKEIKFLLHFVKESKQDESGMPNNRFLAERTGGTYSTLKVQPAELEDSGVYFCASSQAGGHYNEQFFGPGTRLTVL.

This clone was counted a few times. The chain carries TRBV2 and TRBJ2-1; 7 nucleotides align to TRBD2. The CDR3 runs 15 residues. V trimming: 1 base; J trimming: 6 bases; junction bases outside the gene matches: 6. CDR1 is SNHLY and CDR2 is FYNNEI in the germline V gene. CDR3 loop: CASSEGAGWANEQFF. The CDR3 coding sequence is TGTGCCAGCAGTGAAGGAGCGGGATGGGCCAATGAGCAGTTCTTC.